In its sample, the clone carrying this T cell receptor beta chain is medium-sized. TCRdb re-derived calls from the RT-PCR reads in MiXCR, one entry per CDR3 protein. The table includes 2,000 to 3,000 distinct CDR3 sequences, about 3.7% detected once. CDR3 length: 15 amino acids. CDR1 and CDR2 from the germline V gene are MNHEY and SVGEGT. With 6 bases clipped from V and 3 bases from J, the junction kept 9 bases outside the gene matches. These data come from a study of patients and donors after allogeneic stem cell transplantation. The rearrangement joins TRBV6-2 or TRBV6-3 to TRBJ2-3; 7 nucleotides agree with TRBD1. What was sequenced was blood, either unsorted or a sorted T cell fraction (not recorded which). This TCR derives from a human donor who was either an allogeneic HSCT recipient or a stem cell or donor lymphocyte infusion donor (not recorded which). It is not recorded whose cells these are; they may come from a transplant donor. CDR3 nucleotides: TGTGCCAGCAGCGACGACAGGGACACAACAGATACGCAGTATTTT. Its translation: CASSDDRDTTDTQYF.